Listed below are T cell receptor beta chains from one sample, sequenced in a study of cytomegalovirus exposure and HLA in healthy donors. The repertoire was sequenced with immunoSEQ multiplex PCR; TCRdb's copy has only in-frame clones and lacks some. The sample lists approximately 200,000 clones, approximately 79% occurring once. Sample: PBMCs. Every receptor here comes from a girl between 10 and 17 years old in good health and CMV-seropositive. The CDR3 runs from the conserved cysteine through the conserved F or W. D genes are given only for firm matches. Expanded clones get a size class; other rows say once, few or many, or leave the size out.

TRBV7-2	16	TRBJ1-1	NA	TRBD1	CASSLTPGGIDTEAFF	TGTGCCAGCAGCTTAACGCCAGGGGGTATCGACACTGAAGCTTTCTTT
TRBV11-3	16	TRBJ2-3	NA	NA	CASSFGTPYFSYTQYF	TGTGCCAGCAGCTTCGGGACTCCCTATTTTTCATATACGCAGTATTTT
TRBV5-6	16	TRBJ2-5	NA	NA	CASSLGSVAWQETQYF	TGTGCCAGCAGCTTGGGTTCGGTAGCGTGGCAAGAGACCCAGTACTTC
TRBV5-6	13	TRBJ1-2	NA	TRBD1	CASSFRDRDGYTF	TGTGCCAGCAGCTTCCGGGACAGGGATGGCTACACCTTC
TRBV6-5	16	TRBJ2-2	NA	TRBD2	CASSYYRTSAGGELFF	TGTGCCAGCAGTTACTACCGGACTAGCGCGGGAGGGGAGCTGTTTTTT
TRBV5-4	16	TRBJ1-5	NA	NA	CASSLGGAGANQPQHF	TGTGCCAGCAGCTTGGGAGGGGCAGGGGCCAATCAGCCCCAGCATTTT
TRBV6-5	14	TRBJ2-3	NA	NA	CASSYGRPTDTQYF	TGTGCCAGCAGTTACGGGCGCCCCACAGATACGCAGTATTTT
TRBV5-4	14	TRBJ2-1	NA	TRBD1	CASSTDRGINEQFF	TGTGCCAGCAGCACGGACAGGGGAATAAATGAGCAGTTCTTC
TRBV15	18	TRBJ2-1	NA	NA	CATSRGVSLDRASYEQFF	NA
TRBV9	16	TRBJ2-2	NA	NA	CASSVVAGVITGELFF	TGTGCCAGCAGCGTAGTGGCAGGGGTCATCACCGGGGAGCTGTTTTTT
TRBV5-4	13	TRBJ2-5	few	NA	CASSSGGRETQYF	TGTGCCAGCAGCTCCGGGGGGCGAGAGACCCAGTACTTC
TRBV19	14	TRBJ1-2	NA	NA	CASSMGGTSYGYTF	TGTGCCAGTAGTATGGGAGGGACCTCATATGGCTACACCTTC
TRBV7-9	18	TRBJ2-3	NA	TRBD2	CASNLVLTSGGASDTQYF	TGTGCCAGCAACTTAGTTTTGACTAGCGGGGGGGCATCGGATACGCAGTATTTT
TRBV7-8	15	TRBJ1-4	NA	NA	CASSLWATTNEKLFF	TGTGCCAGCAGCTTGTGGGCGACGACTAATGAAAAACTGTTTTTT
TRBV7-2	16	TRBJ2-7	NA	TRBD1	CASSLGDRLSSYEQYF	TGTGCCAGCAGCTTAGGGGACAGGCTGAGCTCCTACGAGCAGTACTTC
TRBV6-4	14	TRBJ2-5	NA	NA	CASSEGMRVWEQYF	TGTGCCAGCAGTGAAGGGATGAGGGTCTGGGAGCAGTACTTC
TRBV5-4	16	TRBJ1-6	NA	NA	CASSLVPWGPNSPLHF	TGTGCCAGCAGCTTGGTACCCTGGGGGCCCAATTCACCCCTCCACTTT
TRBV5-6	13	TRBJ1-1	once	TRBD1	CAGSLGQGTEAFF	TGTGCCGGCAGCTTGGGACAGGGCACTGAAGCTTTCTTT
TRBV7-2	16	TRBJ2-3	NA	TRBD2	CASSLGGGGGTDTQYF	TGTGCCAGCAGCTTAGGAGGCGGGGGGGGCACAGATACGCAGTATTTT
TRBV5-1	13	TRBJ2-7	NA	TRBD1	CASSHGQAVEQYF	TGCGCCAGCAGCCACGGACAGGCCGTGGAGCAGTACTTC
TRBV7-2	15	TRBJ1-2	NA	TRBD1	CASSSRGQGVGGYTF	TGTGCCAGCAGCTCCCGGGGACAGGGGGTGGGCGGCTACACCTTC
TRBV4-3	18	TRBJ2-5	NA	TRBD2	CASSQDALERGAQETQYF	TGCGCCAGCAGCCAAGACGCCCTGGAGCGGGGGGCCCAGGAGACCCAGTACTTC
TRBV19	14	TRBJ2-7	NA	NA	CASSIAGSMGEQYF	TGTGCCAGTAGTATCGCAGGGTCCATGGGGGAGCAGTACTTC
TRBV13	15	TRBJ2-1	NA	TRBD2	CASSRSGGTYNEQFF	TGTGCCAGCAGCCGTAGCGGGGGGACCTACAATGAGCAGTTCTTC
TRBV5-1	15	TRBJ2-3	once	TRBD2	CASSLALAGSSVQYF	TGCGCCAGCAGCTTGGCGCTAGCGGGGTCGAGTGTGCAGTATTTT
TRBV7-7	15	TRBJ2-7	NA	TRBD2	CASSLGHSGAYEQYF	TGTGCCAGCAGCTTAGGACATAGCGGGGCCTACGAGCAGTACTTC
TRBV29-1	15	TRBJ2-2	NA	TRBD2	CSVEVDGGSPGELFF	TGCAGCGTTGAAGTTGACGGGGGGAGCCCCGGGGAGCTGTTTTTT
TRBV21-1	16	TRBJ1-4	NA	NA	CASSKEGWGTREKLFF	TGTGCCAGCAGCAAAGAAGGGTGGGGGACACGCGAAAAACTGTTTTTT
TRBV11-3	15	TRBJ2-3	NA	TRBD1	CASSSHPGGPDTQYF	TGTGCCAGCAGCTCCCACCCAGGGGGCCCAGATACGCAGTATTTT
TRBV30	17	TRBJ1-1	NA	TRBD1	CAWSAKPGQHMNTEAFF	TGTGCCTGGAGTGCCAAACCGGGACAGCACATGAACACTGAAGCTTTCTTT
TRBV2	14	TRBJ1-5	NA	NA	CASSGLEGGQPQHF	TGTGCCAGCAGTGGACTTGAGGGTGGGCAGCCCCAGCATTTT
TRBV29-1	9	TRBJ1-2	NA	NA	CSVGGGYTF	TGCAGCGTCGGGGGGGGCTACACCTTC
TRBV4-1	14	TRBJ2-2	NA	NA	CASAQGLDTGELFF	TGCGCCAGCGCCCAGGGGTTGGACACCGGGGAGCTGTTTTTT
TRBV4-1	14	TRBJ2-7	NA	TRBD2	CASSQERGGYEQYF	TGCGCCAGCAGCCAAGAGCGGGGGGGCTACGAGCAGTACTTC
TRBV6-1	13	TRBJ1-2	NA	NA	CASRVGLGLGYTF	TGTGCCAGCAGGGTGGGACTGGGACTCGGCTACACCTTC
TRBV9	16	TRBJ2-5	few	NA	CASSVATGGAQETQYF	TGTGCCAGCAGCGTAGCTACCGGCGGGGCTCAAGAGACCCAGTACTTC
TRBV7-9	12	TRBJ1-2	NA	NA	CASSLVSYGYTF	TGTGCCAGCAGCTTAGTTAGCTATGGCTACACCTTC
TRBV11-2	16	TRBJ2-7	NA	TRBD2	CASSSLGLAVTYEQYF	TGTGCCAGCAGCTCCCTAGGACTAGCGGTGACCTACGAGCAGTACTTC
TRBV19	16	TRBJ2-3	NA	TRBD1	CASSIIPGQGEDTQYF	TGTGCCAGTAGTATCATCCCGGGACAGGGGGAGGATACGCAGTATTTT
TRBV27	15	TRBJ2-7	NA	TRBD2	CASSLLASGGMWQYF	TGTGCCAGCAGTTTATTAGCTAGCGGGGGAATGTGGCAGTACTTC
TRBV4-1	15	TRBJ1-6	few	TRBD1	CASSQGQGSLSPLHF	TGCGCCAGCAGCCAGGGACAGGGAAGCCTTTCACCCCTCCACTTT
TRBV28	15	TRBJ2-7	NA	NA	CASSPGDGAPYEQYF	TGTGCCAGCAGTCCCGGGGATGGAGCACCCTACGAGCAGTACTTC
TRBV6-5	15	TRBJ1-2	NA	NA	CASSYSMQRPSGYTF	TGTGCCAGCAGTTACTCGATGCAGCGACCTTCGGGCTACACCTTC
TRBV5-4	14	TRBJ2-5	NA	NA	CASSSQTVQETQYF	TGTGCCAGCAGCTCACAGACCGTTCAAGAGACCCAGTACTTC
TRBV12-5	12	TRBJ1-4	once	NA	CASGFGQEKLFF	TGTGCTAGTGGTTTTGGTCAGGAAAAACTGTTTTTT
TRBV18	13	TRBJ2-3	NA	TRBD2	CASAGGGTDTQYF	TGTGCCAGCGCGGGGGGAGGAACAGATACGCAGTATTTT
TRBV4-3	15	TRBJ2-1	NA	NA	CASSQDSGFLNEQFF	TGCGCCAGCAGCCAAGATAGTGGTTTTCTCAATGAGCAGTTCTTC
TRBV9	15	TRBJ2-3	NA	NA	CASSVGTTNTDTQYF	TGTGCCAGCAGCGTAGGGACTACGAACACAGATACGCAGTATTTT
TRBV13	15	TRBJ1-1	NA	NA	CASISWVEANTEAFF	TGTGCCAGCATCTCGTGGGTGGAGGCGAACACTGAAGCTTTCTTT
TRBV7-7	16	TRBJ2-2	NA	TRBD1	CASSLGGTGDTGELFF	TGTGCCAGCAGCTTAGGCGGGACAGGGGACACCGGGGAGCTGTTTTTT
TRBV2	15	TRBJ1-1	NA	TRBD1	CASSDKGAIKTEAFF	TGTGCCAGCAGTGATAAGGGGGCAATAAAAACTGAAGCTTTCTTT
TRBV29-1	12	TRBJ2-3	NA	TRBD1	CSVQGVLYTQYF	TGCAGCGTACAGGGGGTTCTATATACGCAGTATTTT
TRBV7-8	14	TRBJ1-2	NA	NA	CASGAGSANYGYTF	TGTGCCAGCGGGGCCGGTTCGGCTAACTATGGCTACACCTTC
TRBV29-1	18	TRBJ2-7	NA	TRBD2	CSVDARGTSGGLSYEQYF	TGCAGCGTTGACGCTCGGGGGACTAGCGGGGGGCTCTCCTACGAGCAGTACTTC
TRBV7-9	11	TRBJ2-2	NA	NA	CASSSPRELFF	TGTGCCAGCAGCTCCCCAAGGGAGCTGTTTTTT
TRBV5-4	14	TRBJ1-2	NA	NA	CASSLVGGNYGYTF	TGTGCCAGCAGCTTGGTGGGGGGAAACTATGGCTACACCTTC
TRBV27	15	TRBJ2-5	few	NA	CASSLSAGWVETQYF	TGTGCCAGCAGTTTATCAGCAGGGTGGGTAGAGACCCAGTACTTC
TRBV7-2	14	TRBJ2-3	NA	TRBD1	CASSLEQGADTQYF	TGTGCCAGCAGCTTAGAACAGGGGGCAGATACGCAGTATTTT
TRBV5-6	16	TRBJ2-3	NA	NA	CASSLRRGINTDTQYF	TGTGCCAGCAGCTTGCGGCGGGGAATTAACACAGATACGCAGTATTTT